This TCR beta chain was documented in a study of T-cell memory formation after mild COVID-19. Study information: Clusters were largely donor specific. General study findings and limits: Whether second-wave clones peaking at day 37 were SARS-CoV-2 specific went unconfirmed.

TCRdb independently ran MiXCR on the 5' RACE reads; one entry per CDR3 protein. This sample has about 400,000 distinct CDR3 sequences; approximately 24% occur once, and the top ten carry 7.5% to 10%. There are 17 residues in the CDR3. The junction had 11 bases not matched to a gene; V was cut back by 5 bases and J by 6 bases. Germline assignment: CDR1 SGHNT and CDR2 YENEEA. Details on this clonotype: Its matching antigen is unknown.

This TCR came from an adult woman who had mild COVID-19 (a few samples of this study predate the infection). Cell type and time point are not known. The chain recombines TRBV11-3 with TRBJ2-1, with TRBD2 matching over 12 bases. Specimen: PBMCs or a T cell subset sorted from them (not recorded which). The DNA of the CDR3 is TGTGCCAGCAGCCCTCTGACTAGCGGGAGCTTCCGCAATGAGCAGTTCTTC. Its protein is CASSPLTSGSFRNEQFF.